This TCR beta chain was retrieved from a study of blood T cell repertoires in COVID-19. In germline, CDR1 is SGHNT, CDR2 YYREEE (reference sequence). The CDR3 runs 12 residues. With 2 bases removed from V and 5 bases from J, the gap between germline ends came to 4 bases. Using immunoSEQ multiplex PCR, the repertoire was profiled, and TCRdb retains in-frame clones only, with some absent. This table has approximately 68,000 clones, approximately 86% appearing once. The specimen sequenced was peripheral blood. The sequence was collected from a woman aged 55-69 years with acute or convalescent COVID-19. This rearrangement joins TRBV5-4 to TRBJ2-2; no firm D call. The CDR3 is CASSLLTGELFF. In DNA, the CDR3 is TGTGCCAGCAGCTTACTGACCGGGGAGCTGTTTTTT.